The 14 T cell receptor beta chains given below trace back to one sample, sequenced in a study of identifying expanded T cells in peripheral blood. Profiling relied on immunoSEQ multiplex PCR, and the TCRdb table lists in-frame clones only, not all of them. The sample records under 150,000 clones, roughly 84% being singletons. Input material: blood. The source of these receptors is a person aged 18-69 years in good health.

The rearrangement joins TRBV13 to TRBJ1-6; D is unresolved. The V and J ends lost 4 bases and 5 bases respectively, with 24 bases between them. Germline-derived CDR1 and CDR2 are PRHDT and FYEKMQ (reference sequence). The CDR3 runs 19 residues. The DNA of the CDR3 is TGTGCCAGCAGCTCCGGCGGCTTGGGCAGACCCATCCATAATTCACCCCTCCACTTT. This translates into CASSSGGLGRPIHNSPLHF.

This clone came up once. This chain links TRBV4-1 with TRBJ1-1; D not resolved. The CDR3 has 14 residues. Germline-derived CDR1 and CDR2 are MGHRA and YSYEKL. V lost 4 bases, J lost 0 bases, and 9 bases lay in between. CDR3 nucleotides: TGCGCCAGCAGCCCATTAGGGATGAACACTGAAGCTTTCTTT. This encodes CASSPLGMNTEAFF.

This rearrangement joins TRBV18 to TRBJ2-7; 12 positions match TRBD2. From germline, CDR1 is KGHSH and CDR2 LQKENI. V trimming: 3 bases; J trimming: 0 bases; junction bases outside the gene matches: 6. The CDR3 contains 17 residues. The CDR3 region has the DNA TGTGCCAGCTCACCGGGACTAGCGGGTTTCAGCTCCTACGAGCAGTACTTC. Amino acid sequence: CASSPGLAGFSSYEQYF.

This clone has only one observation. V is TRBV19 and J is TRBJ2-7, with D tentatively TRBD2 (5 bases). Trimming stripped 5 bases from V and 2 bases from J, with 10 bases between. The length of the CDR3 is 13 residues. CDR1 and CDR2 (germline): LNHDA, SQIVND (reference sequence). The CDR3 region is CASSLRATYEQYF. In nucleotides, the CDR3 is TGTGCCAGTAGTTTGCGGGCCACCTACGAGCAGTACTTC.

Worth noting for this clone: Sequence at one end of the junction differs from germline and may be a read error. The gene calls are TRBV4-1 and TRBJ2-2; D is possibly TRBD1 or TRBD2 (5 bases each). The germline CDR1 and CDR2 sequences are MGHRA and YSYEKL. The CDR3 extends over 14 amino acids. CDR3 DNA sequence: TGCGCCAGCAGACAAGCTAGGGGAGCCGGGGAGCTGTTTTTT. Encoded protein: CASRQARGAGELFF.

The CDR3 region is CASSRHDNSPLHF. For the CDR3, the DNA is TGTGCCAGCAGCCGACACGATAATTCACCCCTCCACTTT. The chain employs TRBV6-5 and TRBJ1-6, with unresolved D. The germline V gene has CDR1 MNHEY and CDR2 SVGAGI. The CDR3 contains 13 residues. V lost 6 bases to trimming and J lost 5 bases, with 8 bases between them.

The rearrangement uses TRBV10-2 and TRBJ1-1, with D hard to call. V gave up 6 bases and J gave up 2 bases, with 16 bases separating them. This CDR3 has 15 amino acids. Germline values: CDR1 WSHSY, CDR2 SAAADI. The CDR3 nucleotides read TGCGCCAGCAGGAAAGGACCGGATGGAAACACTGAAGCTTTCTTT. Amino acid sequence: CASRKGPDGNTEAFF.

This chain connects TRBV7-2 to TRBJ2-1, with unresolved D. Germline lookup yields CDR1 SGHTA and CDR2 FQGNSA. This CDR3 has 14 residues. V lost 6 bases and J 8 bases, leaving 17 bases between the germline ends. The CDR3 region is CASSSHFLGDEQFF. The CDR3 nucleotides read TGTGCCAGCAGTAGCCACTTCTTAGGCGATGAGCAGTTCTTC. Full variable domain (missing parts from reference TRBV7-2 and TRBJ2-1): GAGVSQSPSNKVTEKGKDVELRCDPISGHTALYWYRQSLGQGLEFLIYFQGNSAPDKSGLPSDRFSAERTGGSVSTLTIQRTQQEDSAVYLCASSSHFLGDEQFFGPGTRLTVL.

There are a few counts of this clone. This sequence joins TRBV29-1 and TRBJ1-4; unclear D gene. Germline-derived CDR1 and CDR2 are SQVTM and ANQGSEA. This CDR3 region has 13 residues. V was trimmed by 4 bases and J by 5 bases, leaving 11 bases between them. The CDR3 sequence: CSVAPGMNEKLFF. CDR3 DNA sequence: TGCAGCGTTGCCCCCGGGATGAATGAAAAACTGTTTTTT.

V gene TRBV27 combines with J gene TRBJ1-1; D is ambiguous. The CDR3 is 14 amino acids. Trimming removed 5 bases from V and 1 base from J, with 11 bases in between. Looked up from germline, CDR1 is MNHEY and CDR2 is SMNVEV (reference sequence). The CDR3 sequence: CASSPWVQNTEAFF. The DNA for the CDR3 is TGTGCCAGCAGTCCCTGGGTCCAGAACACTGAAGCTTTCTTT.

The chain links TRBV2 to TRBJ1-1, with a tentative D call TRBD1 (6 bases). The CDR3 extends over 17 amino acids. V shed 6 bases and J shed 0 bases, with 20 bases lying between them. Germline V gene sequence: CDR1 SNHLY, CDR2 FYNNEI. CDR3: CASSAHRGASLNTEAFF. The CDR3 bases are TGTGCCAGCAGCGCTCACCGGGGGGCTTCCCTGAACACTGAAGCTTTCTTT.

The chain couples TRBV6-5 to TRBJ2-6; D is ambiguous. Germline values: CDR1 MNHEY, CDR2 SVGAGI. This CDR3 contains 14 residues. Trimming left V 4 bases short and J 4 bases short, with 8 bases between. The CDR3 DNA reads TGTGCCAGCAGTTCCCTTGGAGGGGCCAACGTCCTGACTTTC. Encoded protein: CASSSLGGANVLTF.

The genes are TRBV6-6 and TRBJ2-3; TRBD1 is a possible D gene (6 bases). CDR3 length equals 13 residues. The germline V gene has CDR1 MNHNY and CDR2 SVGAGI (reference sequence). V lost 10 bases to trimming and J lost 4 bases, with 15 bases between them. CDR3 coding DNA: TGTGCCATCCGAATCCAGGGGTCAGATACGCAGTATTTT. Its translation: CAIRIQGSDTQYF.

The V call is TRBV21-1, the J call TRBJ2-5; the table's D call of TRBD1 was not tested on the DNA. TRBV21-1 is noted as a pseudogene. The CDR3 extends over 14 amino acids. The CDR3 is CASPGPGVGETQYF. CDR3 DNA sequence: TGTGCCAGCCCGGGGCCAGGGGTGGGGGAGACCCAGTACTTC.